The next 29 T cell receptor beta chains were all read from a single sample in a study of blood T cell repertoires in COVID-19. Profiling relied on immunoSEQ multiplex PCR, and the TCRdb table lists in-frame clones only, not all of them. The top ten hold about 2.9% of the sample, which has about 400,000 clones, around 87% seen once. The sample comprised peripheral blood. These TCRs come from a human donor in a cohort sampled during active COVID-19.

The chain couples TRBV2 to TRBJ2-7, with 9 nucleotides matching TRBD1. Trimming removed 6 bases from V and 3 bases from J; junction bases left unmatched: 12. The CDR3 extends over 16 amino acids. Germline lookup yields CDR1 SNHLY and CDR2 FYNNEI. The CDR3 DNA follows: TGTGCCAGCAGGCCCACAGGGGGCGGTAGGAGCTACGAGCAGTACTTC. Encoded protein: CASRPTGGGRSYEQYF.

V is TRBV5-1 and J is TRBJ2-3, with 10 positions matching TRBD2. The CDR3 consists of 17 residues. J gave up 3 bases and V 2 bases, and 9 bases lay outside the gene matches. Germline V gives CDR1 SGHRS, CDR2 YFSETQ. CDR3 coding DNA: TGCGCCAGCAGCTTCAAGCGGGGGGGCCGGGAAACAGATACGCAGTATTTT. Protein: CASSFKRGGRETDTQYF.

A single count supports this clone. The chain carries TRBV7-9 and TRBJ2-5; D call uncertain. This CDR3 is built from 14 residues. Germline V gene lookup returns CDR1 SEHNR and CDR2 FQNEAQ (reference sequence). The V and J ends lost 1 base and 0 bases respectively, with 6 bases between them. CDR3 sequence: CASSLGQNQETQYF. CDR3 sequence (DNA): TGTGCCAGCAGCTTAGGCCAGAACCAAGAGACCCAGTACTTC. Full variable domain (remainder filled in from reference TRBV7-9 and TRBJ2-5): DTGVSQNPRHKITKRGQNVTFRCDPISEHNRLYWYRQTLGQGPEFLTYFQNEAQLEKSRLLSDRFSAERPKGSFSTLEIQRTEQGDSAMYLCASSLGQNQETQYFGPGTRLLVL.

This chain uses TRBV5-1 with TRBJ2-5; D is ambiguous. CDR1 and CDR2 (germline): SGHRS, YFSETQ. CDR3 size: 15 residues. Trimming left V 4 bases short and J 1 base short, with 14 bases between. This CDR3 is CASSNTASSQETQYF. CDR3 coding DNA: TGCGCCAGCAGCAATACCGCTTCGAGCCAAGAGACCCAGTACTTC. The complete variable domain, with remaining parts taken from reference TRBV5-1 and TRBJ2-5, reads KAGVTQTPRYLIKTRGQQVTLSCSPISGHRSVSWYQQTPGQGLQFLFEYFSETQRNKGNFPGRFSGRQFSNSRSEMNVSTLELGDSALYLCASSNTASSQETQYFGPGTRLLVL.

The chain carries TRBV4-1 and TRBJ1-2, with 8 bases aligning to TRBD1. With V trimmed by 0 bases and J by 4 bases, 7 bases remained unmatched. CDR3 length equals 16 residues. CDR1 is MGHRA and CDR2 is YSYEKL in the germline V gene. The CDR3 DNA follows: TGCGCCAGCAGCCAAGACTTTCCGGGACAGGTCTATGGCTACACCTTC. Translated: CASSQDFPGQVYGYTF.

This chain connects TRBV27 to TRBJ2-1; 10 nucleotides align to TRBD2. The CDR3 contains 17 residues. Trimming took 3 bases from V and 3 from J; bases not matched to a gene: 8. CDR1 is MNHEY and CDR2 is SMNVEV in the germline V gene (reference sequence). CDR3 residues: CASSLYPSGSYYNEQFF. The CDR3, as DNA: TGTGCCAGCAGTTTGTATCCTAGCGGGAGCTACTACAATGAGCAGTTCTTC.

This rearrangement joins TRBV28 to TRBJ2-1, with 8 bases identical to TRBD2. CDR1 and CDR2 from the germline V gene are MDHEN and SYDVKM. The CDR3 length is 17 residues. Trimming cost V 4 bases and J 0 bases; bases outside gene matches: 8. The CDR3 DNA is TGTGCCAGCAGTTATGTCGAGGGACTAGGCTCCTACAATGAGCAGTTCTTC. It codes for CASSYVEGLGSYNEQFF.

The gene calls are TRBV5-1 and TRBJ2-5; 8 bases align to TRBD2. The CDR3 consists of 15 residues. Germline trimming cut 0 bases from V and 5 bases from J; bases unmatched to any gene: 6. Germline V CDR1 and CDR2: SGHRS, YFSETQ. DNA of the CDR3: TGCGCCAGCAGCTTGGGACTAGCGTTCCTTGAGACCCAGTACTTC. This gives the protein CASSLGLAFLETQYF.

The gene calls are TRBV2 and TRBJ2-7; D is undetermined. Trimming stripped 1 base from V and 3 bases from J, with 4 bases between. This CDR3 spans 12 amino acids. CDR1 is SNHLY, CDR2 FYNNEI, per germline. CDR3 region: CASSEESYEQYF. The CDR3 DNA follows: TGTGCCAGCAGTGAAGAGAGCTACGAGCAGTACTTC.

This sequence joins TRBV5-1 and TRBJ1-1, with 11 bases identical to TRBD1. CDR1 and CDR2 (germline): SGHRS, YFSETQ. The CDR3 is made up of 17 amino acids. With V trimmed by 0 bases and J by 4 bases, 8 bases remained unmatched. The CDR3 DNA reads as TGCGCCAGCAGCTTGGGAAGCACGGGACAGGGGGGCACTGAAGCTTTCTTT. It specifies CASSLGSTGQGGTEAFF.

Here the CDR3 DNA reads TGCAGTGCTAGTTGGGGGGGCTACAATGAGCAGTTCTTC. As protein: CSASWGGYNEQFF. V gene TRBV20-1 combines with J gene TRBJ2-1, with TRBD2 identical over 7 bases. The CDR3 is 13 residues long. The V gene's germline CDR1 is DFQATT and CDR2 SNEGSKA (reference sequence). J was trimmed by 3 bases and V by 3 bases; bases with no gene match: 2.

This CDR3 reads CARSCGTEGRIVEKLFF. CDR3 coding DNA: TGTGCCAGAAGCTGTGGGACAGAGGGGCGGATAGTCGAAAAACTGTTTTTT. This chain joins TRBV5-3 and TRBJ1-4; 7 bases align to TRBD1. TRBV5-3 falls under the ORF class, with uncertain function. V shed 3 bases, J shed 8 bases, and the junction held 16 bases outside the gene matches. The CDR3 runs 17 residues.

The chain couples TRBV18 to TRBJ2-2; 8 bases agree with TRBD2. Germline values: CDR1 KGHSH, CDR2 LQKENI. CDR3 length: 15 residues. V shed 5 bases and J 0 bases; nucleotides not matched to a gene: 2. CDR3 loop: CASSAGLANTGELFF. CDR3 DNA: TGTGCCAGCTCAGCGGGACTAGCGAACACCGGGGAGCTGTTTTTT.

V usage is TRBV28 and J usage is TRBJ2-7; TRBD1 might be the D (5 bases). CDR1 and CDR2 from the germline V gene are MDHEN and SYDVKM. The CDR3 covers 14 residues. Trimming removed 3 bases at V and 2 bases at J, with 11 bases between. The CDR3, as DNA: TGTGCCAGCAGTTTTCAGGGTCCCCCCTACGAGCAGTACTTC. It encodes CASSFQGPPYEQYF.

J is TRBJ1-6 and V is TRBV2, with unresolved D. Trimming left V 6 bases short and J 9 bases short, with 12 bases between. Per the germline V gene, CDR1 is SNHLY and CDR2 is FYNNEI. There are 13 residues in the CDR3. The CDR3 reads CASSPGRGSPLHF. The CDR3 DNA follows: TGTGCCAGCAGCCCTGGACGGGGTTCACCCCTCCACTTT.

V gene TRBV5-6 combines with J gene TRBJ1-2, with 7 bases aligning to TRBD1. V trimming: 4 bases; J trimming: 8 bases; junction bases outside the gene matches: 8. The germline V gene has CDR1 SGHDT and CDR2 YYEEEE. The CDR3 is 13 amino acids. The CDR3 is CASSTSTGRGYTF. CDR3 bases: TGTGCCAGCAGCACCTCGACAGGGAGGGGCTACACCTTC.

This chain connects TRBV7-8 to TRBJ2-6; D ambiguous. Germline-derived CDR1 and CDR2 are SGHVS and FQNEAQ. Between the trimmed V and J ends, which lost 5 bases and 0 bases, there was a span of 11 bases. The CDR3 covers 16 residues. The CDR3 loop reads CASSLTAGSGANVLTF. The CDR3 bases are TGTGCCAGCAGCCTCACCGCAGGCTCTGGGGCCAACGTCCTGACTTTC.

The V gene is TRBV11-1, the J gene TRBJ2-3, with 9 bases matching TRBD2. The CDR3 is 15 amino acids. Germline CDR1 is SGHAT and CDR2 is FQDESV (reference sequence). The V gene end was trimmed by 1 base and the J gene end by 4 bases; junction bases not matched to a gene: 3. The CDR3 DNA is TGTGCCAGCAGCTTAGGACTAGCGGAATCAGATACGCAGTATTTT. Amino acid sequence: CASSLGLAESDTQYF.

V and J are TRBV6-5 and TRBJ2-2, with D maybe TRBD1 (5 bases). The CDR3 loop spans 14 amino acids. The V end lost 6 bases, the J end lost 6 bases, and 14 bases lay between the germline ends. CDR1 and CDR2 from the germline V gene are MNHEY and SVGAGI. CDR3 DNA sequence: TGTGCCAGCAGGACCTTCTCGACAGCCGGGGAGCTGTTTTTT. Protein sequence: CASRTFSTAGELFF.

V and J are TRBV25-1 and TRBJ1-6; possible D gene TRBD1, 5 bases. This CDR3 region has 14 residues. The V end lost 8 bases, the J end lost 9 bases, and 17 bases lay between the germline ends. In germline, CDR1 is MGHDK, CDR2 SYGVNS. The CDR3 reads CASAETAYFSPLHF. The CDR3 DNA is TGTGCCAGCGCAGAGACAGCATACTTTTCACCCCTCCACTTT.

V is TRBV3-1 (or the pseudogene TRBV3-2) and J is TRBJ2-1; 10 bases line up with TRBD2. From germline, CDR1 is LGHDT and CDR2 YNNKEL (reference sequence). This CDR3 comprises 17 residues. Germline trimming cut 6 bases from V and 9 bases from J; bases unmatched to any gene: 17. CDR3 DNA sequence: TGTGCCAGCAGGACAAGTACAGCGGGGGGGTCTTTTAGTGAGCAGTTCTTC. It is translated as CASRTSTAGGSFSEQFF.

This clone has a single count. The gene calls are TRBV30 and TRBJ1-1; 9 positions agree with TRBD1. The CDR3 is made up of 17 amino acids. Looked up from germline, CDR1 is GTSNPN and CDR2 is SVGIG (reference sequence). J gave up 1 base and V 0 bases, and 9 bases lay outside the gene matches. The DNA of the CDR3 is TGTGCCTGGAGTGTCCGGGCAAAGACAGGGGGGAACACTGAAGCTTTCTTT. The encoded protein is CAWSVRAKTGGNTEAFF.

This chain links TRBV23-1 with TRBJ2-2, with D possibly TRBD1 on 6 matching bases. Being an ORF, TRBV23-1 has a function that is uncertain. Trimming stripped 9 bases from V and 1 base from J, with 12 bases between. The CDR3 covers 14 residues. DNA for the CDR3: TGCGCCAGTAAGGGACAAATGAACACCGGGGAGCTGTTTTTT. The encoded protein is CASKGQMNTGELFF.

The V gene is TRBV4-2, the J gene TRBJ2-1; 8 positions match TRBD1. V trimming: 1 base; J trimming: 5 bases; junction bases outside the gene matches: 13. The germline gives CDR1 LGHNA, CDR2 YNFKEQ. CDR3 length equals 18 residues. The DNA for the CDR3 is TGTGCCAGCAGCCAAGCACAGGGGGAGGCGGGGAAGGACAATGAGCAGTTCTTC. Translated: CASSQAQGEAGKDNEQFF.

The V call is TRBV6-5, the J call TRBJ2-2, with 8 bases that match TRBD1. CDR3 length: 15 amino acids. The J segment lost 4 bases and the V segment lost 8 bases, leaving 9 bases of the junction unmatched. Germline CDR1 is MNHEY and CDR2 is SVGAGI. Here the CDR3 reads CASRRGQEITGELFF. CDR3 nucleotides: TGTGCCAGCCGAAGGGGACAGGAAATCACCGGGGAGCTGTTTTTT.

The gene calls are TRBV5-1 and TRBJ2-1; D possibly corresponds to TRBD1 (6 bases). The CDR3 has 15 residues. The ends were cut back, 5 bases at V and 0 bases at J, with 12 bases in the middle. The germline V gene has CDR1 SGHRS and CDR2 YFSETQ. This CDR3 is CASRNTGSSYNEQFF. The CDR3 nucleotides read TGCGCCAGCAGAAATACAGGGAGCTCCTACAATGAGCAGTTCTTC.

V usage is TRBV5-1 and J usage is TRBJ2-1, with 7 bases aligning to TRBD1. V shed 1 base and J 4 bases; nucleotides not matched to a gene: 8. The CDR3 length is 16 residues. Germline V gene data show CDR1 as SGHRS and CDR2 as YFSETQ. The CDR3 is CASSLRGTDYYNEQFF. CDR3 in DNA: TGCGCCAGCAGCTTGAGAGGGACAGATTATTACAATGAGCAGTTCTTC.

CDR3 nucleotide sequence: TGCGCCAGCAGCCCCCGACAGGGAAGAGTTGAATATGGCTACACCTTC. It is translated as CASSPRQGRVEYGYTF. The J gene is TRBJ1-2, the V gene TRBV5-1, with 7 bases aligning to TRBD1. The CDR3 consists of 16 residues. Germline V CDR1 and CDR2: SGHRS, YFSETQ. V dropped 4 bases and J dropped 5; count of bases not matched to a gene: 14.

The V call is TRBV11-2, the J call TRBJ2-3; possible D gene TRBD2, 5 bases. The CDR3 covers 16 residues. The V end was cut by 0 bases, the J end by 2 bases, with 12 bases between. The germline gives CDR1 SGHAT, CDR2 FQNNGV. The CDR3 DNA reads TGTGCCAGCAGCTTAGAGTTACGGACTTACACAGATACGCAGTATTTT. This codes for CASSLELRTYTDTQYF.